This is a list of T cell receptor beta chains from one sample in a study of tumor and adjacent non-tumor tissue in lung cancer. TCRdb called the multiplex PCR reads again in MiXCR, with one record for every CDR3 protein. Altogether 60,000 to 80,000 distinct CDR3 sequences are present, 55% to 70% being singletons, with the ten largest covering 28%. Sequenced material: distant non-tumor lung tissue. These receptors were obtained from a woman aged 50 to 60 with non-small cell lung cancer. Both conserved end residues are part of each CDR3. The order of the fields is D gene, clone size, V gene, J gene, CDR3 protein, CDR3 DNA. A D gene is named only where the DNA matches it firmly. Where a row states a size, it is once, few, many or the class of an expanded clone; other rows omit it.

>TRBD1|-|TRBV11-2|TRBJ2-1
CARQSLGQSYQNEHFF
TGTGCCAGGCAGAGCCTGGGACAGAGTTACCAGAATGAGCATTTCTTC
>-|-|TRBV6-5|TRBJ2-2
CASSYLRTGFVGELFF
TGCGCCAGCAGTTACCTCCGAACAGGGTTCGTCGGGGAGCTGTTTTTT
>TRBD1|-|TRBV12-3/TRBV12-4|TRBJ1-2
CTSSYYGTGTGYTF
TGTACCAGCAGTTATTACGGGACAGGGACCGGCTACACCTTC
>-|many|TRBV6-1|TRBJ1-5
CASSVVGPNQPQHF
TGTGCCAGCAGTGTTGTGGGGCCCAATCAGCCCCAGCATTTT
>-|-|TRBV6-1|TRBJ1-3
CASSEEPGHSGNTIYF
TGTGCCAGCAGTGAAGAACCGGGGCACTCTGGAAACACCATATATTTT
>-|-|TRBV18|TRBJ1-1
CASSPYGLMDTEAFF
TGTGCCAGCTCACCATACGGGTTAATGGACACTGAAGCCTTCTTT
>TRBD1|many|TRBV29-1|TRBJ2-5
CSVVQGAAETQYF
TGCAGCGTTGTACAGGGGGCTGCGGAGACCCAGTACTTC
>-|-|TRBV6-1|TRBJ2-7
CPSNSLLGAYEHYF
TGTCCCAGCAATTCCCTTCTGGGGGCCTACGAGCATTACTTC
>-|-|TRBV28|TRBJ2-5
CASNSVQATQYF
TGTGCCAGCAATTCGGTCCAAGCGACCCAGTACTTC
>-|-|TRBV6-6|TRBJ2-7
CASTEGGGTAYEQYF
TGTGCCAGCACGGAGGGAGGGGGCACGGCCTACGAGCAGTACTTC
>TRBD2|many|TRBV11-2|TRBJ2-5
CASSPIAGLETQYF
TGTGCCAGCAGCCCTATAGCGGGACTGGAGACCCAGTACTTC
>-|-|TRBV27|TRBJ2-1
CASSSGTQNNEQFF
TGTGCCAGCAGTTCCGGGACACAGAACAATGAGCAGTTCTTC
>-|many|TRBV5-4|TRBJ2-1
CASSLQGKAGNEQFF
TGTGCCAGCAGCTTACAAGGGAAAGCAGGGAATGAGCAGTTCTTC
>-|many|TRBV6-1|TRBJ2-2
CASSEQGTTGELFF
TGTGCCAGCAGTGAACAGGGGACCACCGGGGAGCTGTTTTTT
>-|-|TRBV20-1|TRBJ2-1
CIVSQGSNEQFF
TGCATTGTTAGTCAGGGAAGCAATGAGCAGTTCTTC
>-|-|TRBV28|TRBJ1-5
CASSLIQRLGNQPQHF
TGTGCCAGCAGTCTAATTCAGAGGCTTGGCAATCAGCCCCAGCATTTT
>-|many|TRBV20-1|TRBJ1-1
CSAKTPGRGVEAFF
TGCAGTGCTAAAACCCCGGGGCGAGGTGTTGAAGCTTTCTTT
>-|-|TRBV10-1|TRBJ2-1
CVSSPDSGFGGGYEQFF
TGCGTCAGCAGTCCGGACAGCGGCTTTGGCGGTGGTTATGAGCAGTTCTTC
>-|-|TRBV4-3|TRBJ2-5
CANSQDHTGKTQYF
TGCGCCAACAGCCAAGATCATACAGGAAAGACCCAGTACTTC
>-|-|TRBV11-1|TRBJ1-2
CASSAYSDYGYTF
TGTGCCAGCAGTGCATACTCCGACTATGGCTACACCTTC
>TRBD2|-|TRBV11-2|TRBJ2-1
CASSLMSGSSRPEQFF
TGTGCCAGTAGCCTAATGAGCGGGAGTAGCCGACCAGAGCAGTTCTTC
>-|-|TRBV6-5|TRBJ2-2
CASTPCGVGELFF
TGTGCCAGTACCCCCTGTGGGGTCGGGGAGCTGTTTTTT
>TRBD1|-|TRBV6-2/TRBV6-3|TRBJ2-7
CASSGQATSYERYF
TGTGCCAGTAGTGGACAGGCCACCTCCTACGAGCGGTACTTC
>TRBD1|-|TRBV29-1|TRBJ2-3
CSAEFGTGGGNTQYF
TGCAGCGCCGAGTTCGGGACAGGCGGTGGGAACACGCAGTATTTT
>TRBD2|-|TRBV11-2|TRBJ2-4
CAGNLTTSGRAKNIQYF
TGTGCCGGCAACCTCACGACTAGCGGGAGAGCCAAAAACATTCAGTACTTC
>TRBD2|-|TRBV29-1|TRBJ2-5
CSVAVNSGSVVETHYF
TGCAGCGTTGCGGTCAATAGCGGGAGTGTTGTGGAGACCCATTACTTT
>-|-|TRBV29-1|TRBJ2-3
CSIHSNRRGADDTHYF
TGCAGCATTCATTCGAATAGGAGGGGAGCGGATGATACGCACTATTTT
>-|-|TRBV11-1|TRBJ2-1
CASSLPQLNEHFF
TGTGCCAGCAGCTTACCTCAGCTGAATGAGCACTTCTTC
>TRBD1|-|TRBV29-1|TRBJ2-7
CSVGNTGGGGQYF
TGCAGCGTTGGAAACACAGGGGGAGGCGGGCAGTACTTC
>TRBD2|-|TRBV7-9|TRBJ2-1
CGSSPQKGQAGPHEQFF
TGTGGCAGCAGCCCACAGAAGGGGCAAGCGGGACCCCATGAGCAGTTCTTC
>-|-|TRBV4-3|TRBJ2-7
CASSQEQAGGARNDQYF
TGCGCCAGCAGCCAAGAGCAAGCAGGAGGAGCGAGGAACGACCAGTACTTC
>-|-|TRBV14|TRBJ2-4
CASSQTNGLAKNIQYF
TGTGCCAGCAGCCAAACTAACGGCCTAGCCAAAAACATTCAGTACTTC
>TRBD1|-|TRBV29-1|TRBJ2-7
CNVSTGGPYEQYF
TGCAACGTTTCCACAGGGGGACCCTATGAGCAGTACTTC
>TRBD2|-|TRBV5-4|TRBJ2-3
CASSTAAGDERDTQYF
TGTGCCAGCAGCACAGCAGCGGGAGATGAAAGGGATACGCAGTATTTT
>-|many|TRBV5-6|TRBJ2-7
CASSFMLAENLGTYEQYF
TGTGCCAGCAGCTTTATGTTAGCGGAGAACCTTGGCACCTACGAGCAGTACTTC
>-|-|TRBV6-4|TRBJ1-6
CARGRDYNSPLHF
TGTGCCAGGGGAAGGGACTATAATTCACCCCTCCACTTT
>-|-|TRBV20-1|TRBJ2-1
CSAEDLARLGQSSYNEQFF
TGCAGTGCTGAAGACCTAGCGAGACTCGGCCAAAGCTCCTATAATGAGCAGTTCTTC
>-|-|TRBV29-1|TRBJ2-2
CSVSGQGRTGELLF
TGCAGCGTTTCAGGCCAGGGGCGGACCGGGGAGCTGTTATTT
>TRBD2|-|TRBV11-2|TRBJ2-1
CASSLESGLAGVDELCF
TGTGCCAGCAGCTTAGAGTCGGGACTAGCGGGAGTGGATGAGCTGTGCTTC
>-|-|TRBV11-2|TRBJ1-5
CASCLAGRGNQPQHF
TGTGCCAGCTGCTTAGCAGGCCGAGGCAATCAACCCCAGCACTTT
>-|-|TRBV7-8|TRBJ2-3
CASSFFTDTRYF
TGTGCCAGCAGTTTCTTCACAGATACGCGGTATTTT
>-|once|TRBV28|TRBJ2-3
CASSPPGTDAQYF
TGTGCCAGCAGTCCCCCGGGCACAGATGCGCAGTATTTT
>-|once|TRBV24-1|TRBJ2-1
CATRAGSDNEQFF
TGTGCCACCAGGGCGGGATCCGACAATGAGCAGTTCTTC
>-|-|TRBV4-1|TRBJ1-1
CTSSQDRYRANTEASF
TGTACCAGCAGCCAAGATCGTTACAGGGCGAACACTGAAGCTTCCTTT
>TRBD1|many|TRBV20-1|TRBJ2-1
CSASHYRGAGDEQFF
TGCAGTGCCAGCCACTACAGGGGCGCGGGCGATGAGCAGTTCTTC
>-|-|TRBV29-1|TRBJ1-2
CSVNAGYGIERYGYTF
TGCAGCGTTAACGCGGGATATGGGATTGAGAGATATGGCTACACCTTC
>TRBD1|-|TRBV10-3|TRBJ2-2
CAISAGQVGTGELFF
TGTGCCATCAGTGCAGGACAGGTGGGCACCGGGGAGCTGTTTTTT
>-|-|TRBV6-1|TRBJ2-7
CANTMGRGGGDGQYF
TGTGCCAACACGATGGGGAGGGGGGGTGGCGACGGGCAGTACTTC
>TRBD1|-|TRBV20-1|TRBJ2-4
CSVRARDRVNVQYF
TGCAGTGTTAGAGCCCGGGACAGGGTAAACGTTCAGTACTTC